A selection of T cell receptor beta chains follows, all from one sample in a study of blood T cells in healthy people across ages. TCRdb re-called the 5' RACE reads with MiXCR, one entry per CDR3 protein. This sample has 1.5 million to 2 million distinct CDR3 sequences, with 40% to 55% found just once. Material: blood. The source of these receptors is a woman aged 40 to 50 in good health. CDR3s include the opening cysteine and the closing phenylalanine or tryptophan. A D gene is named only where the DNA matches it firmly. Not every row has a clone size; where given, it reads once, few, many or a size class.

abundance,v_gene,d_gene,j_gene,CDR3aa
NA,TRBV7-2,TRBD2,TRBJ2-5,CASSRPLAGGSETQYF
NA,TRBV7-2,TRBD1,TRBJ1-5,CASSEGTGINQPQHF
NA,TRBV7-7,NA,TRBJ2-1,CASSRGPGGSYNEQFF
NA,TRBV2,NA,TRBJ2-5,CASILDRGHQETQYF
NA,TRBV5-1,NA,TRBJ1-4,CASSLVTGSEKLFF
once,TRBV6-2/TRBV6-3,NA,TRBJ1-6,CVSSYGTTYSPLHF
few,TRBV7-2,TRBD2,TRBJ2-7,CASSLNRLASYEQYF
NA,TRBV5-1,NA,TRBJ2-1,CASSLTGQPTEGEQFF
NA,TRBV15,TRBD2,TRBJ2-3,CATSNKRGSDTQYF
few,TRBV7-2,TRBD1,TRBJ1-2,CASSPGGDRPIGYTF
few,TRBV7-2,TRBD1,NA,CASSWTGSETQYF
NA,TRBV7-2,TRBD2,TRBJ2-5,CASSLGPVGGVQETQYF
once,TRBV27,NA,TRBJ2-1,CASSLLDNFYNEQFF
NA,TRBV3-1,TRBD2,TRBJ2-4,CASSLTSGLAKNIQYF
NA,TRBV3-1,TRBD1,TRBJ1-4,CASSVRQGNEKLFF